Shown below are 10 T cell receptor beta chains from a single sample sequenced in a study of T cell repertoires in cytomegalovirus infection. A single record per CDR3 protein comes from TCRdb applying MiXCR to the reads. The sample has over 150,000 distinct CDR3 sequences; roughly 15% are singletons. The sample comprised CD8+ T cells from PBMCs. The receptors come from a human donor in good health (CMV status not recorded). Some clones in this sample may be carry-over from other donors' samples.

In its sample, this clonotype was seen a few times. V usage is TRBV7-9 and J usage is TRBJ2-2; the D gene is possibly TRBD1 (5 bases). Trimming shortened V by 5 bases and J by 5 bases, and 15 bases separated the two germline ends. Germline values: CDR1 SEHNR, CDR2 FQNEAQ (reference sequence). This CDR3 has 15 residues. For the CDR3, the DNA is TGTGCCAGCAGCCATGAGACAGATACAACCGGGGAGCTGTTTTTT. As protein: CASSHETDTTGELFF.

This clonotype showed up many times. The rearrangement links TRBV20-1 to TRBJ2-1, with 13 bases lining up with TRBD2. V was pared by 4 bases and J by 0 bases, with 12 bases of the junction left unmatched. The CDR3 has 19 amino acids. Germline V gene sequence: CDR1 DFQATT, CDR2 SNEGSKA (reference sequence). The CDR3 DNA reads TGCAGTGCTACGACTAGGGGACTAGCGGGGTCCCACTCCTACAATGAGCAGTTCTTC. It translates to CSATTRGLAGSHSYNEQFF.

This clonotype was recorded a few times. The chain couples TRBV6-5 to TRBJ2-1; tentatively, D is TRBD2 (7 bases). CDR3 length: 14 residues. Looked up from germline, CDR1 is MNHEY and CDR2 is SVGAGI. V was clipped by 4 bases and J by 4 bases, with 11 bases between them. This chain's CDR3 is CASSSGGPYNEQFF. As DNA, the CDR3 is TGTGCCAGCAGTTCCGGGGGGCCATACAATGAGCAGTTCTTC.

This clonotype has just a few counts. V and J are TRBV19 and TRBJ2-1; D unclear. The CDR3 runs to 14 residues. Per germline, CDR1 LNHDA and CDR2 SQIVND (reference sequence). V was trimmed by 6 bases and J by 9 bases, leaving 18 bases between them. The CDR3 coding sequence is TGTGCCAGTAGGAAGCTACCATCTTCGGGTGAGCAGTTCTTC. Translating gives CASRKLPSSGEQFF. Combining the CDR3 with reference TRBV19 and TRBJ2-1 gives the whole variable domain DGGITQSPKYLFRKEGQNVTLSCEQNLNHDAMYWYRQDPGQGLRLIYYSQIVNDFQKGDIAEGYSVSREKKESFPLTVTSAQKNPTAFYLCASRKLPSSGEQFFGPGTRLTVL.

The chain joins TRBV20-1 to TRBJ1-1; no clear D gene. The CDR3 contains 15 residues. V was shortened by 5 bases and J by 1 base, with 17 bases between the two germline ends. CDR1 is DFQATT and CDR2 is SNEGSKA in the germline V gene (reference sequence). Here the CDR3 DNA reads TGCAGTGCTTTCTCAGCGGACTCGGGGAACACTGAAGCTTTCTTT. This sequence encodes CSAFSADSGNTEAFF.

The chain joins TRBV7-2 to TRBJ2-7, with a possible D match to TRBD1 (5 bases). Germline CDR1 and CDR2: SGHTA and FQGNSA. CDR3 length: 13 amino acids. V was trimmed by 4 bases and J by 2 bases, leaving 9 bases between them. CDR3 loop: CASSYSDTYEQYF. DNA for the CDR3: TGTGCCAGCAGCTACTCGGACACCTACGAGCAGTACTTC.

V usage is TRBV2 and J usage is TRBJ1-2, with no clear D. Trimming left V 3 bases short and J 1 base short, with 12 bases between. Germline loops: CDR1 SNHLY, CDR2 FYNNEI. The CDR3 spans 15 residues. The CDR3 protein is CASSEVDFLNYGYTF. The CDR3 DNA reads TGTGCCAGCAGTGAGGTAGATTTCCTTAACTATGGCTACACCTTC. The full variable domain, its missing parts supplied by reference TRBV2 and TRBJ1-2, is EPEVTQTPSHQVTQMGQEVILRCVPISNHLYFYWYRQILGQKVEFLVSFYNNEISEKSEIFDDQFSVERPDGSNFTLKIRSTKLEDSAMYFCASSEVDFLNYGYTFGSGTRLTVV.

This rearrangement joins TRBV20-1 to TRBJ1-1, with D hard to call. Germline CDR1 and CDR2: DFQATT and SNEGSKA (reference sequence). This CDR3 has 13 residues. Trimming stripped 3 bases from V and 1 base from J, with 9 bases between. This chain's CDR3 is CSASTVTNTEAFF. Here the CDR3 DNA reads TGCAGTGCTAGTACGGTGACGAACACTGAAGCTTTCTTT.

This chain joins TRBV27 and TRBJ2-1; D perhaps matches TRBD2 (6 bases). The germline gives CDR1 MNHEY, CDR2 SMNVEV (reference sequence). This CDR3 comprises 13 residues. V shed 3 bases and J shed 7 bases, with 10 bases lying between them. CDR3 protein: CASSLGTLNEQFF. The CDR3 DNA follows: TGTGCCAGCAGTTTGGGGACTTTGAATGAGCAGTTCTTC.

This clonotype was found a few times. J is TRBJ1-2 and V is TRBV4-3; 7 bases match TRBD1. This CDR3 comprises 16 residues. The germline gives CDR1 LGHNA, CDR2 YSLEER. Trimming took 1 base from V and 2 from J; bases not matched to a gene: 7. The CDR3 DNA follows: TGCGCCAGCAGCCAAGGTCCAGGGGGAACAAACTATGGCTACACCTTC. Its protein product is CASSQGPGGTNYGYTF.